The rows below give T cell receptor beta chains drawn from one sample of a study of human thymus T cells. This table comes from immunoSEQ multiplex PCR, and its TCRdb copy is limited to in-frame clones, with some not included. The sample has more than 70,000 clones; 90% to 97% are singletons. The source material was thymus tissue. The receptor set was obtained from a boy under two years old with a congenital heart defect but otherwise immunologically healthy. CDR3s include the opening cysteine and the closing phenylalanine or tryptophan. The order of the fields is CDR3 protein, CDR3 DNA, CDR3 length, D gene, J gene, V gene, clone size. A D gene is named only where the DNA matches it firmly. Clone size appears in some rows only: once, few, many, or a class for an expanded clone.

CDR3aa: CASRPRRGGRLVITSTDTQYF; CDR3nt: TGTGCCAGCAGGCCCCGGCGGGGGGGGCGGCTAGTTATCACTAGCACAGATACGCAGTATTTT; len: 21; d_gene: TRBD2; j_gene: TRBJ2-3; v_gene: TRBV28; abundance: .
CDR3aa: CATSGSGKSYEQYF; CDR3nt: TGTGCCACCAGCGGTAGCGGAAAGTCCTACGAGCAGTACTTC; len: 14; d_gene: .; j_gene: TRBJ2-7; v_gene: TRBV15; abundance: .
CDR3aa: CASSQVQGARGYTF; CDR3nt: TGTGCCAGCAGCCAAGTTCAGGGGGCGCGGGGCTACACCTTC; len: 14; d_gene: TRBD1; j_gene: TRBJ1-2; v_gene: TRBV4-2; abundance: .
CDR3aa: CASSLSTNEKLFF; CDR3nt: TGTGCCAGCAGCCTCTCAACTAATGAAAAACTGTTTTTT; len: 13; d_gene: .; j_gene: TRBJ1-4; v_gene: TRBV4-2; abundance: .
CDR3aa: CSVEASPSGIYNEQFF; CDR3nt: TGCAGCGTTGAAGCCTCCCCTAGCGGAATCTACAATGAGCAGTTCTTC; len: 16; d_gene: TRBD2; j_gene: TRBJ2-1; v_gene: TRBV29-1; abundance: .
CDR3aa: CASSYLLNEQYF; CDR3nt: TGTGCCAGCAGCTATCTCCTTAACGAGCAGTACTTC; len: 12; d_gene: .; j_gene: TRBJ2-7; v_gene: TRBV7-2; abundance: .
CDR3aa: CASSQDSPVEGYQETQYF; CDR3nt: TGTGCCAGCAGCCAAGATAGCCCGGTCGAGGGGTACCAAGAGACCCAGTACTTC; len: 18; d_gene: .; j_gene: TRBJ2-5; v_gene: TRBV4-2; abundance: .
CDR3aa: CASSFRTSPSTDTQYF; CDR3nt: TGTGCCAGCAGTTTTCGGACTAGCCCCAGCACAGATACGCAGTATTTT; len: 16; d_gene: TRBD2; j_gene: TRBJ2-3; v_gene: TRBV7-6; abundance: once
CDR3aa: CAWSFDNEQFF; CDR3nt: TGTGCCTGGAGTTTTGACAATGAGCAGTTCTTC; len: 11; d_gene: .; j_gene: TRBJ2-1; v_gene: TRBV30; abundance: .
CDR3aa: CASSLVRAGEQYF; CDR3nt: TGTGCCAGCAGCTTGGTTAGGGCAGGCGAGCAGTACTTC; len: 13; d_gene: .; j_gene: TRBJ2-7; v_gene: TRBV5-4; abundance: .
CDR3aa: CASIPRAPGEQYF; CDR3nt: TGTGCCAGCATCCCTAGGGCTCCGGGTGAGCAGTACTTC; len: 13; d_gene: .; j_gene: TRBJ2-7; v_gene: TRBV27; abundance: .
CDR3aa: CASTTDRDRTDTQYF; CDR3nt: TGTGCCAGTACCACGGACAGGGACCGTACAGATACGCAGTATTTT; len: 15; d_gene: TRBD1; j_gene: TRBJ2-3; v_gene: TRBV19; abundance: .
CDR3aa: CAWSVQGNEQFF; CDR3nt: TGTGCCTGGAGTGTACAGGGTAATGAGCAGTTCTTC; len: 12; d_gene: .; j_gene: TRBJ2-1; v_gene: TRBV30; abundance: .
CDR3aa: CASSLQASGNEQYF; CDR3nt: TGTGCCAGCAGTTTACAGGCTAGCGGCAACGAGCAGTACTTC; len: 14; d_gene: TRBD2; j_gene: TRBJ2-7; v_gene: TRBV27; abundance: .
CDR3aa: CASSWTGGRDTEAFF; CDR3nt: TGTGCCAGCAGCTGGACAGGGGGCAGGGACACTGAAGCTTTCTTT; len: 15; d_gene: TRBD1; j_gene: TRBJ1-1; v_gene: TRBV7-6; abundance: .
CDR3aa: CASSAPIRQFSNQPQHF; CDR3nt: TGTGCCAGCAGTGCCCCCATTAGACAGTTTAGCAATCAGCCCCAGCATTTT; len: 17; d_gene: .; j_gene: TRBJ1-5; v_gene: TRBV2; abundance: .
CDR3aa: CASTGTGPKAQETQYF; CDR3nt: TGTGCCAGCACCGGGACAGGGCCAAAAGCCCAAGAGACCCAGTACTTC; len: 16; d_gene: TRBD1; j_gene: TRBJ2-5; v_gene: TRBV6-6; abundance: .
CDR3aa: CASSKQGLKNTEAFF; CDR3nt: TGTGCCAGCAGTAAACAGGGGCTCAAGAACACTGAAGCTTTCTTT; len: 15; d_gene: TRBD1; j_gene: TRBJ1-1; v_gene: TRBV5-5; abundance: once
CDR3aa: CASSPLFETDGGKNIQYF; CDR3nt: TGTGCCAGCAGCCCCCTCTTCGAAACTGACGGAGGCAAAAACATTCAGTACTTC; len: 18; d_gene: .; j_gene: TRBJ2-4; v_gene: TRBV4-2; abundance: .
CDR3aa: CASLEDREGNTF; CDR3nt: TGTGCCAGCCTGGAGGACAGGGAGGGCAACACCTTC; len: 12; d_gene: TRBD1; j_gene: TRBJ1-2; v_gene: TRBV2; abundance: .
CDR3aa: CASSAGLAGPDTGELFF; CDR3nt: TGTGCCAGCAGCGCCGGACTAGCGGGACCAGACACCGGGGAGCTGTTTTTT; len: 17; d_gene: TRBD2; j_gene: TRBJ2-2; v_gene: TRBV14; abundance: .
CDR3aa: CSVDQGTGADTGELFF; CDR3nt: TGCAGCGTTGACCAAGGGACAGGGGCGGACACCGGGGAGCTGTTTTTT; len: 16; d_gene: TRBD1; j_gene: TRBJ2-2; v_gene: TRBV29-1; abundance: .
CDR3aa: CASSLEVVSGRKSYNEQFF; CDR3nt: TGTGCCAGCAGCTTAGAGGTCGTTAGCGGGAGGAAATCCTACAATGAGCAGTTCTTC; len: 19; d_gene: TRBD2; j_gene: TRBJ2-1; v_gene: TRBV13; abundance: .
CDR3aa: CASSSPTGVETQYF; CDR3nt: TGTGCCAGCAGCTCGCCCACAGGGGTCGAGACCCAGTACTTC; len: 14; d_gene: TRBD1; j_gene: TRBJ2-5; v_gene: TRBV5-4; abundance: .
CDR3aa: CASSFSQGLNTEAFF; CDR3nt: TGTGCCAGCAGTTTCTCACAGGGCCTGAACACTGAAGCTTTCTTT; len: 15; d_gene: .; j_gene: TRBJ1-1; v_gene: TRBV6-5; abundance: .
CDR3aa: CASDRDRAYGYTF; CDR3nt: TGTGCCAGCGACCGGGACAGGGCCTATGGCTACACCTTC; len: 13; d_gene: TRBD1; j_gene: TRBJ1-2; v_gene: TRBV6-5; abundance: .
CDR3aa: CASRRLAGDDTQYF; CDR3nt: TGTGCCAGCAGACGACTAGCGGGGGATGATACGCAGTATTTT; len: 14; d_gene: TRBD2; j_gene: TRBJ2-3; v_gene: TRBV6-1; abundance: .
CDR3aa: CASSIAPRRLAGGWGANVLTF; CDR3nt: TGTGCCAGTAGTATAGCCCCAAGGAGGCTAGCGGGAGGTTGGGGGGCCAACGTCCTGACTTTC; len: 21; d_gene: TRBD2; j_gene: TRBJ2-6; v_gene: TRBV19; abundance: once
CDR3aa: CASSRSRGPSYEQYF; CDR3nt: TGTGCCAGCAGCCGATCTCGGGGGCCCTCCTACGAGCAGTACTTC; len: 15; d_gene: .; j_gene: TRBJ2-7; v_gene: TRBV11-2; abundance: once
CDR3aa: CASSPPRPPYEQYF; CDR3nt: TGTGCCAGCTCACCACCACGTCCCCCGTACGAGCAGTACTTC; len: 14; d_gene: .; j_gene: TRBJ2-7; v_gene: TRBV18; abundance: few
CDR3aa: CASSLRQGSYSGNTIYF; CDR3nt: TGTGCCAGCAGTTTACGACAGGGGTCTTACTCTGGAAACACCATATATTTT; len: 17; d_gene: TRBD1; j_gene: TRBJ1-3; v_gene: TRBV28; abundance: .
CDR3aa: CASSPRTGLRNTIYF; CDR3nt: TGTGCCAGCAGCCCACGGACAGGGTTAAGAAACACCATATATTTT; len: 15; d_gene: TRBD1; j_gene: TRBJ1-3; v_gene: TRBV7-9; abundance: .
CDR3aa: CASSVYKPGRSLDYGYTF; CDR3nt: TGTGCCAGCAGTGTATACAAACCCGGACGGAGCCTAGACTATGGCTACACCTTC; len: 18; d_gene: .; j_gene: TRBJ1-2; v_gene: TRBV2; abundance: .
CDR3aa: CASSLTGGRQETQYF; CDR3nt: TGTGCCAGCAGCCTAACAGGGGGTCGGCAAGAGACCCAGTACTTC; len: 15; d_gene: TRBD1; j_gene: TRBJ2-5; v_gene: TRBV14; abundance: .
CDR3aa: CASSSGQGNTEAFF; CDR3nt: TGTGCCAGCAGCTCGGGACAGGGGAACACTGAAGCTTTCTTT; len: 14; d_gene: TRBD1; j_gene: TRBJ1-1; v_gene: TRBV7-9; abundance: once
CDR3aa: CASSQGAGGYEQYF; CDR3nt: TGCGCCAGCAGCCAGGGAGCGGGGGGCTACGAGCAGTACTTC; len: 14; d_gene: TRBD2; j_gene: TRBJ2-7; v_gene: TRBV4-1; abundance: .
CDR3aa: CAWSPRGGRCHKRHYGRELFF; CDR3nt: TGTGCCTGGAGTCCGCGCGGGGGAAGGTGCCACAAACGACACTACGGGCGGGAGCTGTTTTTT; len: 21; d_gene: TRBD2; j_gene: TRBJ2-2; v_gene: TRBV30; abundance: .
CDR3aa: CSAVNIGEGYGYTF; CDR3nt: TGCAGCGCGGTAAACATCGGCGAGGGCTATGGCTACACCTTC; len: 14; d_gene: .; j_gene: TRBJ1-2; v_gene: TRBV29-1; abundance: once
CDR3aa: CASSEFKSAPLHF; CDR3nt: TGTGCCAGCAGTGAATTCAAGAGTGCTCCCCTCCACTTT; len: 13; d_gene: .; j_gene: TRBJ1-6; v_gene: TRBV25-1; abundance: .
CDR3aa: CASSPRQGRHPEETQYF; CDR3nt: TGTGCCAGCAGCCCCCGACAGGGAAGGCACCCTGAAGAGACCCAGTACTTC; len: 17; d_gene: TRBD1; j_gene: TRBJ2-5; v_gene: TRBV7-9; abundance: .
CDR3aa: CASSYSTSTDTQYF; CDR3nt: TGTGCCAGCAGTTACTCGACTAGCACAGATACGCAGTATTTT; len: 14; d_gene: .; j_gene: TRBJ2-3; v_gene: TRBV6-5; abundance: .
CDR3aa: CASSDRGDDGYTF; CDR3nt: TGTGCCAGCAGCGACAGGGGCGATGATGGCTACACCTTC; len: 13; d_gene: TRBD1; j_gene: TRBJ1-2; v_gene: TRBV11-3; abundance: .
CDR3aa: CASSTCDRDHGYTF; CDR3nt: TGCGCCAGCAGCACCTGCGACAGGGATCATGGCTACACCTTC; len: 14; d_gene: TRBD1; j_gene: TRBJ1-2; v_gene: TRBV5-1; abundance: .
CDR3aa: CASSSKGFKNIQYF; CDR3nt: TGTGCCAGCAGCTCTAAGGGTTTCAAAAACATTCAGTACTTC; len: 14; d_gene: .; j_gene: TRBJ2-4; v_gene: TRBV11-2; abundance: .
CDR3aa: CASSLGLRGNKVYGYTF; CDR3nt: TGCGCCAGCAGCTTGGGCCTGAGGGGCAACAAGGTCTATGGCTACACCTTC; len: 17; d_gene: .; j_gene: TRBJ1-2; v_gene: TRBV5-1; abundance: .
CDR3aa: CASSVGGTLAVDTQYF; CDR3nt: TGTGCCAGCAGCGTAGGTGGGACCCTCGCAGTAGATACGCAGTATTTT; len: 16; d_gene: .; j_gene: TRBJ2-3; v_gene: TRBV9; abundance: .
CDR3aa: CASSPPPGQGAQGEKLFF; CDR3nt: TGTGCCAGCTCACCCCCCCCGGGACAGGGGGCGCAAGGTGAAAAACTGTTTTTT; len: 18; d_gene: TRBD1; j_gene: TRBJ1-4; v_gene: TRBV18; abundance: .
CDR3aa: CASSLGPQTQDTQYF; CDR3nt: TGTGCCAGCAGCTTAGGTCCCCAAACACAGGATACGCAGTATTTT; len: 15; d_gene: .; j_gene: TRBJ2-3; v_gene: TRBV7-2; abundance: .
CDR3aa: CASSIALGQVMNTEAFF; CDR3nt: TGTGCCAGTAGTATAGCCCTTGGACAGGTAATGAACACTGAAGCTTTCTTT; len: 17; d_gene: TRBD1; j_gene: TRBJ1-1; v_gene: TRBV19; abundance: .
CDR3aa: CASSEALRRDPDTQYF; CDR3nt: TGTGCCAGCAGTGAAGCGCTTCGGCGGGACCCAGATACGCAGTATTTT; len: 16; d_gene: .; j_gene: TRBJ2-3; v_gene: TRBV6-1; abundance: .
CDR3aa: CASSFNSLFYEQYF; CDR3nt: TGTGCCAGCAGCTTTAACAGCCTATTCTACGAGCAGTACTTC; len: 14; d_gene: .; j_gene: TRBJ2-7; v_gene: TRBV5-5; abundance: .
CDR3aa: CASSFTGSYEQYF; CDR3nt: TGTGCCAGCAGCTTCACAGGGAGCTACGAGCAGTACTTC; len: 13; d_gene: .; j_gene: TRBJ2-7; v_gene: TRBV11-2; abundance: .
CDR3aa: CASSLAGTGVEQYF; CDR3nt: TGTGCCAGCAGCTTAGCCGGGACAGGGGTCGAGCAGTACTTC; len: 14; d_gene: TRBD1; j_gene: TRBJ2-7; v_gene: TRBV11-3; abundance: .
CDR3aa: CASSEMRRGGGNMGTQYF; CDR3nt: TGTGCCAGCAGTGAAATGAGGAGGGGGGGAGGAAATATGGGTACGCAGTATTTT; len: 18; d_gene: .; j_gene: TRBJ2-3; v_gene: TRBV25-1; abundance: once